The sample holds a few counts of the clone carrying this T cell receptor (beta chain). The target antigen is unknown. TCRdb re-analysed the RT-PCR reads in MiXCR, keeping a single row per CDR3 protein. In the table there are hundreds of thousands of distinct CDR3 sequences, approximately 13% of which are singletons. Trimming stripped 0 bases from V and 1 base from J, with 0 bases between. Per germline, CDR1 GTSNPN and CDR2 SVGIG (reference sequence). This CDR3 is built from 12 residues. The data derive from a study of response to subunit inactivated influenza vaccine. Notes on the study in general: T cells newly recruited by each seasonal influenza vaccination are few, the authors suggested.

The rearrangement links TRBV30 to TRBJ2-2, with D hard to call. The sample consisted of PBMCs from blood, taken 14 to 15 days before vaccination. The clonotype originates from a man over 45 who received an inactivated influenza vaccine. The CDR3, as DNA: TGTGCCTGGAGTGTGAACACCGGGGAGCTGTTTTTT. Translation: CAWSVNTGELFF.